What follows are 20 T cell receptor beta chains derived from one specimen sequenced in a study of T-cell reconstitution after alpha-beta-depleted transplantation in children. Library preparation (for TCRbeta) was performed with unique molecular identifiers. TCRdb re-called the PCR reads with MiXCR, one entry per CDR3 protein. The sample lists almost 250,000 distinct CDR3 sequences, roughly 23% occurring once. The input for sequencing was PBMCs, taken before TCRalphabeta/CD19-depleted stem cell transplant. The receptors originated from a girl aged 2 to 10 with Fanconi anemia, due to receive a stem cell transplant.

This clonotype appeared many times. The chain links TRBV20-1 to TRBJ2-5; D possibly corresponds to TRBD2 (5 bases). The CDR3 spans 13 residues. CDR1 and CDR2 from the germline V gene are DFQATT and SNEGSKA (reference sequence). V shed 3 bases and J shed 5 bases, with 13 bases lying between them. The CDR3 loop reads CSASYLAVETQYF. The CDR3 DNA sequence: TGCAGTGCTAGTTACCTAGCAGTGGAGACCCAGTACTTC.

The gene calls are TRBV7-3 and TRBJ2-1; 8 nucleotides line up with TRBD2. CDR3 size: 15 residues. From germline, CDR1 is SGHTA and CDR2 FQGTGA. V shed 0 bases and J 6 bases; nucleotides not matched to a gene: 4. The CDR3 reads CASSLTIGGGNEQFF. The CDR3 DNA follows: TGTGCCAGCAGCTTAACGATCGGGGGGGGCAATGAGCAGTTCTTC.

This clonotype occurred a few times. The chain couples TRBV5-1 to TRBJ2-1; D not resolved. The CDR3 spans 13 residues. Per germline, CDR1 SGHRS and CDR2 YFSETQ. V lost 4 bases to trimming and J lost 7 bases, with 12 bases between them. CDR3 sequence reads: CASSPLGNNEQFF. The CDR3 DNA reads TGCGCCAGCAGCCCCCTCGGCAATAATGAGCAGTTCTTC.

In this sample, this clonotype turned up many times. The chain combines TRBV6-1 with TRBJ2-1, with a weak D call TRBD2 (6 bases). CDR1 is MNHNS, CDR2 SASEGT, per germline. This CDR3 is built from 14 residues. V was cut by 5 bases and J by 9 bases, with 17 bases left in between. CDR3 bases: TGTGCCAGCAGTCCGACAGTCCCGGAGGGTGAGCAGTTCTTC. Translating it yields CASSPTVPEGEQFF.

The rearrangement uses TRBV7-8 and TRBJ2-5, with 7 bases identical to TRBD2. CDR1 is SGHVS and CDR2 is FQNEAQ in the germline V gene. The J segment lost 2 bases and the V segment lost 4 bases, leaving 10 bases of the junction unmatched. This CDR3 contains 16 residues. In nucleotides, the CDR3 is TGTGCCAGCAGCTCAAGGACTAGGAATTCACAAGAGACCCAGTACTTC. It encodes CASSSRTRNSQETQYF.

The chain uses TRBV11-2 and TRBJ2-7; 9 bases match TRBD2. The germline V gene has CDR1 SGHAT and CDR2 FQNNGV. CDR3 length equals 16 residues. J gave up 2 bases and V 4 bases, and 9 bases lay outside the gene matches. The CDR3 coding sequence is TGTGCCAGCAGCTATTCCTCTAGCGGGGCCCCCTACGAGCAGTACTTC. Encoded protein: CASSYSSSGAPYEQYF. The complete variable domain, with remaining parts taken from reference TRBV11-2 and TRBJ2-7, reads EAGVAQSPRYKIIEKRQSVAFWCNPISGHATLYWYQQILGQGPKLLIQFQNNGVVDDSQLPKDRFSAERLKGVDSTLKIQPAKLEDSAVYLCASSYSSSGAPYEQYFGPGTRLTVT.

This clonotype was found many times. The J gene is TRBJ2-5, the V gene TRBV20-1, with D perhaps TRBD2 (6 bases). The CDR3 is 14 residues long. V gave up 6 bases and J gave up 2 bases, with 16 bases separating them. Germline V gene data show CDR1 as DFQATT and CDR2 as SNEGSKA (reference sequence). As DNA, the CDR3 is TGCAGTGCCTCCGGGACTCGAGAACAAGAGACCCAGTACTTC. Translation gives CSASGTREQETQYF.

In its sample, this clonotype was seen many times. The DNA for the CDR3 is TGTGCCAGCAGCTTAGCGGCGGACCTCAATGAGCAGTTCTTC. This codes for CASSLAADLNEQFF. J is TRBJ2-1 and V is TRBV7-2; unclear D gene. Trimming took 0 bases from V and 6 from J, leaving 9 bases between them. The CDR3 loop spans 14 amino acids. Per the germline V gene, CDR1 is SGHTA and CDR2 is FQGNSA.

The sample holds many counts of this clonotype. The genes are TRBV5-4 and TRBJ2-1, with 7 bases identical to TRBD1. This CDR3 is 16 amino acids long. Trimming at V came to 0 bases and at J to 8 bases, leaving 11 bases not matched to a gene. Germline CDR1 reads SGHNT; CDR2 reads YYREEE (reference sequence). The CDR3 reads CASSLDRGMVFDEQFF. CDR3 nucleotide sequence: TGTGCCAGCAGCTTGGACAGGGGAATGGTTTTCGATGAGCAGTTCTTC.

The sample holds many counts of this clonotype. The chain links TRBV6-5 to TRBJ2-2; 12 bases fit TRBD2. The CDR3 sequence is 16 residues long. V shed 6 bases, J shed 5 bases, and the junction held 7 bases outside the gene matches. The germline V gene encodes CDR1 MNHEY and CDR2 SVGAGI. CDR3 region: CASSLLAGGDTGELFF. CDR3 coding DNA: TGTGCCAGCAGCCTACTAGCGGGGGGCGATACCGGGGAGCTGTTTTTT.

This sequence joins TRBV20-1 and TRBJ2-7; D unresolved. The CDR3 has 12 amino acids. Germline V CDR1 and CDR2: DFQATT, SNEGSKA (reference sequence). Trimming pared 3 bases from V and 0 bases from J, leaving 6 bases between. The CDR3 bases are TGCAGTGCTAGCGGCGACTCCTACGAGCAGTACTTC. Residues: CSASGDSYEQYF.

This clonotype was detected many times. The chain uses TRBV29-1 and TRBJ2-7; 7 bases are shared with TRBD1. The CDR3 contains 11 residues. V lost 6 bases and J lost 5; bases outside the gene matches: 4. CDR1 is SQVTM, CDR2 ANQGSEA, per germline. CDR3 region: CSVGDRDEQYF. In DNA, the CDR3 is TGCAGCGTAGGCGACAGGGACGAGCAGTACTTC.

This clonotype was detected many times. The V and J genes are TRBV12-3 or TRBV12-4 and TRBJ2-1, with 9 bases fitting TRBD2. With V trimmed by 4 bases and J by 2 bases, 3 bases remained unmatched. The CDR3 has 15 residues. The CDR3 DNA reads TGTGCCAGCAGTTCCCGGACTAGCGCCTACAATGAGCAGTTCTTC. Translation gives CASSSRTSAYNEQFF.

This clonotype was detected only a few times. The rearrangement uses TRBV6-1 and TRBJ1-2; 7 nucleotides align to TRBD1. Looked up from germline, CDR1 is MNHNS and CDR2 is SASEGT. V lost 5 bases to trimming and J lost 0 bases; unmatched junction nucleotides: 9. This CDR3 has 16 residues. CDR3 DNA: TGTGCCAGCAGTACCGGGACAGCCGACCCTAACTATGGCTACACCTTC. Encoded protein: CASSTGTADPNYGYTF.

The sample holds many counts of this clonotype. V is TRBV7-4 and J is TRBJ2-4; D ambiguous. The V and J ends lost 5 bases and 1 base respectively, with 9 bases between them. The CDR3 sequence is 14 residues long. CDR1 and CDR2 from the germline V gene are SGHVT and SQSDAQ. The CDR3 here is CASSERMAKNIQYF. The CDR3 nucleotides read TGTGCCAGCAGCGAGCGAATGGCCAAAAACATTCAGTACTTC.

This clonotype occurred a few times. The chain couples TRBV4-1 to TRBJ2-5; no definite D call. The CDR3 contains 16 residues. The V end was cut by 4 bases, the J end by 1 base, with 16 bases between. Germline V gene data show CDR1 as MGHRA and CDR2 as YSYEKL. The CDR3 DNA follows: TGCGCCAGCAGCCTAATGGGGTCGGAACTCCAAGAGACCCAGTACTTC. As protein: CASSLMGSELQETQYF.

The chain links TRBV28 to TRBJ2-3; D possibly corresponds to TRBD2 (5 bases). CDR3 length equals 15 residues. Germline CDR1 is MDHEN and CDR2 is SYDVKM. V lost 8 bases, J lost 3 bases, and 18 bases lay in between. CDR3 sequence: CASPPTGEGTDTQYF. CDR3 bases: TGTGCCAGCCCCCCGACCGGGGAAGGGACAGATACGCAGTATTTT.

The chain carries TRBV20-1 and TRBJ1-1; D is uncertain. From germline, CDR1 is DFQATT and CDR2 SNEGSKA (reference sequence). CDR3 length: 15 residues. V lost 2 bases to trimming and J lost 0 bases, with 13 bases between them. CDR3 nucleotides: TGCAGTGCTAGATCTCAGGATTCGATGAACACTGAAGCTTTCTTT. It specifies CSARSQDSMNTEAFF.

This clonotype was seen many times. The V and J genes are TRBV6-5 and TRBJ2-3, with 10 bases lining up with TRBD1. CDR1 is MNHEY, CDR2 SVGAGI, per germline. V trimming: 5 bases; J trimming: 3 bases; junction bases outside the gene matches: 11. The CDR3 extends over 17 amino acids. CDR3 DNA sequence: TGTGCCAGCAGTATTTCGACAGGGGGCTTCTCTACAGATACGCAGTATTTT. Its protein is CASSISTGGFSTDTQYF.

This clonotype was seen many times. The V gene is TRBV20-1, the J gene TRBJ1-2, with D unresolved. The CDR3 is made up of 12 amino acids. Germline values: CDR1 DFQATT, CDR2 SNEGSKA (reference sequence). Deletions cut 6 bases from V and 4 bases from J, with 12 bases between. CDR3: CSALDPFYGYTF. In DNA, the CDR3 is TGCAGTGCGTTGGACCCATTCTATGGCTACACCTTC.